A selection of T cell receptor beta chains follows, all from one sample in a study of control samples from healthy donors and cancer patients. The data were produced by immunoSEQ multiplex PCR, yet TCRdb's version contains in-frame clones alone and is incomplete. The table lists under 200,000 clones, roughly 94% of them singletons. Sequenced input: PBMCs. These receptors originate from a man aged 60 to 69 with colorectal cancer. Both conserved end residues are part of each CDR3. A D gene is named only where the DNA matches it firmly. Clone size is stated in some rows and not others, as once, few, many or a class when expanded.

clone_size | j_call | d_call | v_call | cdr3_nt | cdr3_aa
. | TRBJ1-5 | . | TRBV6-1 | TGTGCCAGCAGTGAAGGAGGGCGCAATCAAGCTAATCAGCCCCAGCATTTT | CASSEGGRNQANQPQHF
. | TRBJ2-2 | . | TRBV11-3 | TGTGCCAGCAGCTTAGCCAGGGGAGGCACCGGGGAGCTGTTTTTT | CASSLARGGTGELFF
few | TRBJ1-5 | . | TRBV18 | TGTGCCAGCTCACCGACAGGTCCTCCTAATCAGCCCCAGCATTTT | CASSPTGPPNQPQHF
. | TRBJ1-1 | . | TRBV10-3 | TGTGCCATAAAATCGGACAGCCGACTGAGTAACACTGAAGCTTTCTTT | CAIKSDSRLSNTEAFF
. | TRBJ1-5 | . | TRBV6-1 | TGTGCCAGCAGTGCCGAACAGGGACTAGGGAATCAGCCCCAGCATTTT | CASSAEQGLGNQPQHF
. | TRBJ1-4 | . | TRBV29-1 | TGCAGCGTCGATTCAGGGGCAACTAATGAAAAACTGTTTTTT | CSVDSGATNEKLFF
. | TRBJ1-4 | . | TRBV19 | TGTGCCAGTAGTATAGGAAAAGGGGCTCTTAATGAAAAACTGTTTTTT | CASSIGKGALNEKLFF
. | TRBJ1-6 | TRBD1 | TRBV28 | TGTGCCAGCAGTCCCGGGACAGGGTTCAATTCACCCCTCCACTTT | CASSPGTGFNSPLHF
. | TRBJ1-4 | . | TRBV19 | TGTGCCAGTAGTAAAGACTGGGGTTACAATGAAAAACTGTTTTTT | CASSKDWGYNEKLFF
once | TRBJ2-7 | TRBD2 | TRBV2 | TGTGCCAGCAGTGATTCGGGGGGCTCCTACGAGCAGTACTTC | CASSDSGGSYEQYF
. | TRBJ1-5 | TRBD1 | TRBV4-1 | TGCGCCAGCAGCCATACACCTGGGACCGCGAGGGGGCTAAATCAGCCCCAGCATTTT | CASSHTPGTARGLNQPQHF
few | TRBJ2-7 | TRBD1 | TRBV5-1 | TGCGCCAGCAGCATCGGGACAGGCTCCTACGAGCAGTACTTC | CASSIGTGSYEQYF
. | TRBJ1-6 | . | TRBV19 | TGTGCCAGTAGTATGCACAGGGAGGTGCCACCCCTCCACTTT | CASSMHREVPPLHF
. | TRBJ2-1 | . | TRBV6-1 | TGTGCCAGCAGTGAAGACCGCACGTCCTACAATGAGCAGTTCTTC | CASSEDRTSYNEQFF
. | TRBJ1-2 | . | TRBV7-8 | TGTGCCAGCAGCTTAACTGGACTGACTGGCTACACCTTC | CASSLTGLTGYTF
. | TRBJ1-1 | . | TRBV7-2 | TGTGCCAGCAGTCCCCAACAGGGTTTGAACACTGAAGCTTTCTTT | CASSPQQGLNTEAFF
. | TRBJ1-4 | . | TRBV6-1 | TGTGCCAGCAGTGAAGCGCACGGGTTAGGAAAACTGTTTTTT | CASSEAHGLGKLFF
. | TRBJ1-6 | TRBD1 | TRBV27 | TGTGCCAGCAGTTTAGAACCCCAGGGGGCGCGGGGGTCACCCCTCCACTTT | CASSLEPQGARGSPLHF
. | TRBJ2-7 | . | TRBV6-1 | TGTGCCAGCAGTAGATCCGGGACGGCTTACGAGCAGTACTTC | CASSRSGTAYEQYF
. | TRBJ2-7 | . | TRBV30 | TGTGCCTGGAGTGTTTTCGGGTCCTTGACCTACGAGCAGTACTTC | CAWSVFGSLTYEQYF
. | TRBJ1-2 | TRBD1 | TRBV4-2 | TGTGCCAGCAGCCAAGATAGGAAGAGGGGACAGGGACACTATGGCTACACCTTC | CASSQDRKRGQGHYGYTF
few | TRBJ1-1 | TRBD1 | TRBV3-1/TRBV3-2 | TGTGCCAGCAGCCAAGGGACAGGGATCGAAGCTTTCTTT | CASSQGTGIEAFF
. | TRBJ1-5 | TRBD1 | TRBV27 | TGTGCCAGCAGTTTAGGACAGGGCAATCAGCCCCAGCATTTT | CASSLGQGNQPQHF
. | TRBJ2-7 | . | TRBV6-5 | TGTGCCAGCCGCCTAGCGTCCCGTACCTACGAGCAGTACTTC | CASRLASRTYEQYF
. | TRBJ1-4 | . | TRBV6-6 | TGTGCCAGCACCCCTGGACGGACAGAAGCAGGTGAAAAACTGTTTTTT | CASTPGRTEAGEKLFF
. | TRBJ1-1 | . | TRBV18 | TGTGCCAGCTCACCAAGGGGAGGGGGGAGCACTGAAGCTTTCTTT | CASSPRGGGSTEAFF
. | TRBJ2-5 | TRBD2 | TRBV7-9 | TGTGCCAGCAGCCCGGCCGAAGGACTAGCAGAGACCCAGTACTTC | CASSPAEGLAETQYF
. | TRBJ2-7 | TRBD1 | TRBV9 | TGTGCCAGCAGCGAGGGACAGGACTTCTCCTACGAGCAGTACTTC | CASSEGQDFSYEQYF
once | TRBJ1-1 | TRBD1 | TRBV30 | TGTGCCTTACAAAAGGGGGCTAACACTGAAGCTTTCTTT | CALQKGANTEAFF
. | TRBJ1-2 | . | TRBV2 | TGTGCCAGCAGTGACTACCGGTTCTACACCTTC | CASSDYRFYTF
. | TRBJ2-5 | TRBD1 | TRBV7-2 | TGTGCCAGCAGCTTAGTGGAGCAGGGGGCGGAGACCCAGTACTTC | CASSLVEQGAETQYF
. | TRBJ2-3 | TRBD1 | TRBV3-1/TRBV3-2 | TGTGCCAGCAGCCAAGACGCCAGGGGGCAGACAGATACGCAGTATTTT | CASSQDARGQTDTQYF
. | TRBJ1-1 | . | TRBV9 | TGTGCCAGCAGCGCCCAATTCAACACTGAAGCTTTCTTT | CASSAQFNTEAFF
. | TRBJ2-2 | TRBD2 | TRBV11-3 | TGTGCCAGCAGCTTAGTCGGGGGGACCGGGGAGCTGTTTTTT | CASSLVGGTGELFF
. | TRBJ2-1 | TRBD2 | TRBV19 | TGTGCCAGTAGCTCGTCTATGCGGGGGGCATACAATGAGCAGTTCTTC | CASSSSMRGAYNEQFF